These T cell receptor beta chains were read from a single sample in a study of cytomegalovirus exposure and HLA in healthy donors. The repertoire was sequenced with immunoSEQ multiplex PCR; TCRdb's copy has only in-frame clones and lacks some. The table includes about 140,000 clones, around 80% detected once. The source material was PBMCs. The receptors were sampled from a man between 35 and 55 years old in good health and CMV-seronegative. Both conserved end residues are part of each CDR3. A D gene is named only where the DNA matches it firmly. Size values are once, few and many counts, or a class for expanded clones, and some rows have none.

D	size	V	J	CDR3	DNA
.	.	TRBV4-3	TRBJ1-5	CASSQEGRGQPQHF	TGCGCCAGCAGCCAAGAGGGGCGGGGACAGCCCCAGCATTTT
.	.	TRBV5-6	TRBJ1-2	CASSSRDYGYTF	TGTGCCAGCAGTTCTCGGGACTATGGCTACACCTTC
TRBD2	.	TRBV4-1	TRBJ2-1	CASSSRSGRGVKRDRNEQFF	TGCGCCAGCAGCTCAAGATCTGGACGGGGGGTAAAACGGGATAGGAATGAGCAGTTCTTC
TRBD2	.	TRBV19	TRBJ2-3	CAISPGGGPDTQYF	TGTGCCATATCCCCGGGCGGGGGGCCGGATACGCAGTATTTT
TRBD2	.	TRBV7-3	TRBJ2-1	CASSSSVGGWNEQFF	TGTGCCAGCAGTTCATCCGTCGGGGGGTGGAATGAGCAGTTCTTC
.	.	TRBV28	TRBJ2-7	CASSGRSEQYF	TGTGCCAGCAGTGGGAGGAGCGAGCAGTACTTC
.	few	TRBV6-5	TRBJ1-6	CASSYSRGNSPLHF	TGTGCCAGCAGTTACTCTAGGGGGAATTCACCCCTCCACTTT
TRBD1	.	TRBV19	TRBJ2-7	CASSLGTGHAEQYF	TGTGCCAGTAGTCTGGGGACAGGGCATGCCGAGCAGTACTTC
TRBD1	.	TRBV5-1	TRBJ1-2	CASRDSEYNYGYTF	TGCGCCAGTAGGGACAGTGAATATAACTATGGCTACACCTTC
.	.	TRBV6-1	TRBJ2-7	CASQIPAGSYEQYF	TGCGCCAGCCAGATCCCCGCGGGCTCCTACGAGCAGTACTTC
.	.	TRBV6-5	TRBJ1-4	CASSPSGSEKLFF	TGTGCCAGCAGTCCCTCGGGAAGCGAAAAACTGTTTTTT
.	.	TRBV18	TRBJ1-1	CASSSLSGTEAFF	TGTGCCAGCTCATCTCTCTCGGGGACTGAAGCTTTCTTT
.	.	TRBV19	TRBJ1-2	CASSSTPGRGQLDYGYTF	TGTGCCAGTAGTTCCACCCCTGGGCGAGGACAACTGGACTATGGCTACACCTTC
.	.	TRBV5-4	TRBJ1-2	CASSLADGVEGYTF	TGTGCCAGCAGCTTGGCCGACGGGGTTGAAGGCTACACCTTC
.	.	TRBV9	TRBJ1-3	CASSTLGVRGNTIYF	TGTGCCAGCAGCACACTCGGGGTGAGAGGAAACACCATATATTTT
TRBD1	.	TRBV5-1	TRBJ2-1	CASSSGQGFYNEQFF	TGCGCCAGCAGCTCCGGACAGGGATTCTACAATGAGCAGTTCTTC
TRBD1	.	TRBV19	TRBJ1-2	CASGLGQGDGYTF	TGTGCCAGTGGACTTGGACAGGGAGATGGCTACACCTTC
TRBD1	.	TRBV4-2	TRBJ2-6	CASSQVRDSMPGANVLTF	TGTGCCAGCAGCCAAGTTCGGGACAGTATGCCTGGGGCCAACGTCCTGACTTTC
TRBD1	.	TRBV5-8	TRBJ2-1	CASSSWDRGNEQFF	TGTGCCAGCAGCTCCTGGGACAGGGGCAATGAGCAGTTCTTC
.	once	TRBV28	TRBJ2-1	CASSLVLWGLYNEQFF	TGTGCCAGCAGTTTAGTCTTGTGGGGACTCTACAATGAGCAGTTCTTC
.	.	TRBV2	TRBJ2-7	CASIRRGWDSSYEQYF	TGTGCCAGCATCCGGAGGGGGTGGGACAGTTCCTACGAGCAGTACTTC
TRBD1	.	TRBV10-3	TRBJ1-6	CAIRSTGGSSPLHF	TGTGCCATCAGGTCGACAGGGGGGAGTTCACCCCTCCACTTT
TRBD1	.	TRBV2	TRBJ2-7	CASSAGQGARNEQYF	TGTGCCAGCAGTGCAGGACAGGGGGCTCGGAACGAGCAGTACTTC
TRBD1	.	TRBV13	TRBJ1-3	CASSPGTADTGNTIYF	TGTGCCAGCAGCCCGGGGACAGCGGATACTGGAAACACCATATATTTT
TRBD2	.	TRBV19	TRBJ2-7	CASSRAGGRSYEQYF	TGTGCCAGTAGTAGGGCGGGGGGCCGCTCCTACGAGCAGTACTTC
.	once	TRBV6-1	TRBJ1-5	CASRWGDSNQPQHF	TGTGCCAGCCGGTGGGGAGATAGCAATCAGCCCCAGCATTTT